The T cell receptor (beta chain) under discussion was sequenced for a study of shared clonotypes between healthy human individuals. Study observations and caveats: The study found about 5% of naive CD4 clonotypes shared across a few donors. Clonotype sharing among donors was thought likely to change with sequencing depth.

Partitioning of CD4+ cells yielded a CD45RA+ naive subset and a CD45RA-negative memory subset. Original processing notes: Because ImmunoSEQ provided only junction sequences with no quality scores, the filtering differed. Clones were sequenced by immunoSEQ multiplex PCR, and TCRdb holds only the in-frame ones, with some missing. That table supplies the V and J calls and clone size; D and trimming were determined from the DNA. There are a few million clones in the sample; 93% occur only once, and about 0.41% lies in the top ten. The CDR3 has 13 amino acids. V was trimmed by 7 bases and J by 4 bases, leaving 13 bases between them. Germline assignment: CDR1 LNHDA and CDR2 SQIVND (reference sequence). Details on this clone: Its antigen is undetermined.

The clonotype was recovered from a man aged 18 to 29 in good health. Some clones in this sample may be carry-over from other donors' samples. The V gene is TRBV19, the J gene TRBJ1-2; a possible D gene is TRBD1 (6 bases). The sequencing sample was made of naive CD4+ T cells from PBMCs. The subset is: CD45RA+ positively selected. The CDR3 loop is CASTEGGSYGYTF. The CDR3 bases are TGTGCCAGTACGGAGGGGGGGTCCTATGGCTACACCTTC.